This is a list of T cell receptor beta chains from one sample in a study of cytomegalovirus exposure and HLA in healthy donors. The data were produced by immunoSEQ multiplex PCR, yet TCRdb's version contains in-frame clones alone and is incomplete. The sample includes a few hundred thousand clones, 85% to 90% of them seen just once. Material for sequencing was PBMCs. The receptor source for this set is a woman aged 18-29 years in good health and CMV-seronegative. Each CDR3 is given with its conserved first and last residue. The D gene is left open where the match is weak. Expanded clones get a size class; other rows say once, few or many, or leave the size out.

>TRBJ2-1|-|-|TRBV7-3
CASSQGGGSGGGNEQFF
TGTGCCAGCAGCCAGGGGGGTGGGAGCGGAGGGGGAAATGAGCAGTTCTTC
>TRBJ2-1|-|-|TRBV5-4
CASSFEASKGEQFF
TGTGCCAGCAGCTTCGAGGCTAGCAAGGGTGAGCAGTTCTTC
>TRBJ1-1|-|-|TRBV5-1
CASSFRGRGSTEAFF
TGCGCCAGCAGCTTCCGGGGCAGGGGTAGCACTGAAGCTTTCTTT
>TRBJ2-7|TRBD2|-|TRBV5-6
CASSLAMASGGYEQYF
TGTGCCAGCAGCTTGGCCATGGCTAGCGGGGGATACGAGCAGTACTTC
>TRBJ2-5|TRBD1|-|TRBV5-1
CASSTGGIRETQYF
TGCGCCAGCAGCACAGGGGGCATTAGGGAGACCCAGTACTTC
>TRBJ2-1|TRBD1|once|TRBV7-8
CASSRKPGQGTIRHNEQFF
TGTGCCAGCAGCCGGAAACCGGGACAGGGGACGATTCGCCACAATGAGCAGTTCTTC
>TRBJ2-2|TRBD1|-|TRBV2
CASGPQGARTGELFF
TGTGCCAGCGGCCCCCAGGGGGCGCGAACCGGGGAGCTGTTTTTT
>TRBJ2-3|-|once|TRBV29-1
CSVGLSLTDTQYF
TGCAGCGTGGGACTTTCCCTCACAGATACGCAGTATTTT
>TRBJ2-1|-|few|TRBV25-1
CASTGLRTKEQFF
TGTGCCAGCACGGGACTCCGCACAAAGGAGCAGTTCTTC
>TRBJ2-5|-|-|TRBV29-1
CSVERGLGETQYF
TGCAGCGTTGAAAGGGGATTGGGGGAGACCCAGTACTTC
>TRBJ1-1|-|-|TRBV19
CASSSGGPEAFF
TGTGCCAGTTCCTCCGGAGGGCCTGAAGCTTTCTTT
>TRBJ2-1|TRBD2|-|TRBV29-1
CSGTSGGAHNEQFF
TGCAGCGGCACTAGCGGGGGGGCCCACAATGAGCAGTTCTTC